Below, one T cell receptor beta chain is given with its context. Looked up from germline, CDR1 is MDHEN and CDR2 is SYDVKM. J gave up 0 bases and V 2 bases, and 11 bases lay outside the gene matches. The CDR3 runs to 19 residues. The data were obtained in a study of shared T cell receptors in the human thymus. Repertoires were generated with immunoSEQ multiplex PCR, while TCRdb's copy carries only in-frame clones and drops some. The profile shows about 500,000 clones, 78% of them singletons. The same sample was also used in a study of human thymus T cells. This second study notes: Having surgery to correct congenital heart defects, healthy Finnish infants acted as the donors. Overlap was high between thymic repertoires from unrelated individuals, as reported in related research.

The rearrangement links TRBV28 to TRBJ1-5, with TRBD1 identical over 9 bases. Sequenced material: thymocytes. The TCR was taken from a boy under three years old with a congenital heart defect. The CDR3: CASSLPLRTGAGSNQPQHF. CDR3 coding DNA: TGTGCCAGCAGTTTACCCCTACGGACAGGGGCAGGTAGCAATCAGCCCCAGCATTTT.